A single sample is the source of the 14 T cell receptor beta chains below, sequenced in a study of control samples from healthy donors and cancer patients. Assay used: immunoSEQ multiplex PCR; TCRdb lists only in-frame clones, some missing. The table has approximately 140,000 clones, roughly 93% seen once. What was sequenced was blood. These receptors were obtained from a man younger than 35 in good health.

The CDR3, as DNA: TGCGCCAGCAGCTTAAGCGGGACAGGGGTACAGCCCCAGCATTTT. This encodes CASSLSGTGVQPQHF. J is TRBJ1-5 and V is TRBV5-1; 10 positions match TRBD1. The J segment lost 7 bases and the V segment lost 2 bases, leaving 6 bases of the junction unmatched. The CDR3 length is 15 residues. Looked up from germline, CDR1 is SGHRS and CDR2 is YFSETQ.

V usage is TRBV2 and J usage is TRBJ1-3; unclear D gene. The V and J ends lost 8 bases and 4 bases respectively, with 21 bases between them. The CDR3 is 16 residues long. From germline, CDR1 is SNHLY and CDR2 FYNNEI. The CDR3 nucleotides are TGTGCCAGCGATAACATGGGCAGCGCAACAGGAAACACCATATATTTT. Amino acids: CASDNMGSATGNTIYF. Full variable domain (missing parts from reference TRBV2 and TRBJ1-3): EPEVTQTPSHQVTQMGQEVILRCVPISNHLYFYWYRQILGQKVEFLVSFYNNEISEKSEIFDDQFSVERPDGSNFTLKIRSTKLEDSAMYFCASDNMGSATGNTIYFGEGSWLTVV.

CDR3 nucleotides: TGCGCCAGCAGCGTCACCGGGACAGGAGCCGAGCAGTACTTC. Its protein is CASSVTGTGAEQYF. The chain has TRBV5-1 and TRBJ2-7, with TRBD1 matching over 8 bases. J gave up 6 bases and V 4 bases, and 9 bases lay outside the gene matches. This CDR3 has 14 residues. Germline V lookup: CDR1 SGHRS, CDR2 YFSETQ. Full variable domain (rest looked up from reference TRBV5-1 and TRBJ2-7): KAGVTQTPRYLIKTRGQQVTLSCSPISGHRSVSWYQQTPGQGLQFLFEYFSETQRNKGNFPGRFSGRQFSNSRSEMNVSTLELGDSALYLCASSVTGTGAEQYFGPGTRLTVT.

This chain joins TRBV11-1 and TRBJ2-2, with 7 bases fitting TRBD1. V was pared by 1 base and J by 5 bases, with 7 bases of the junction left unmatched. This CDR3 has 16 amino acids. The germline V gene encodes CDR1 SGHAT and CDR2 FQDESV (reference sequence). The CDR3 reads CASSLGQGLGTGELFF. In DNA form, the CDR3 reads TGTGCCAGCAGCTTAGGACAGGGTTTAGGGACCGGGGAGCTGTTTTTT.

The V and J genes are TRBV4-1 and TRBJ1-3, with 8 bases lining up with TRBD1. V trimming: 1 base; J trimming: 8 bases; junction bases outside the gene matches: 10. Germline V gene lookup returns CDR1 MGHRA and CDR2 YSYEKL. The CDR3 is made up of 16 amino acids. The CDR3 nucleotides read TGCGCCAGCAGCCAAGTAACGGACAGGGTTGTCGACACCATATATTTT. Translated: CASSQVTDRVVDTIYF.

V gene TRBV3-1 (or the pseudogene TRBV3-2) combines with J gene TRBJ2-7, with no clear D. V was shortened by 4 bases and J by 2 bases, with 15 bases between the two germline ends. This CDR3 region has 15 residues. Germline CDR1 reads LGHDT; CDR2 reads YNNKEL (reference sequence). CDR3 nucleotides: TGTGCCAGCAGCCCGCTCCTGGACGGCCCCTACGAGCAGTACTTC. Its protein is CASSPLLDGPYEQYF.

The genes are TRBV6-5 and TRBJ2-7; D gene unclear. The CDR3 runs 15 residues. Germline V gene sequence: CDR1 MNHEY, CDR2 SVGAGI. Trimming cost V 6 bases and J 4 bases, with 19 bases left between them. CDR3 protein: CASSSQGDTLYEQYF. The CDR3 DNA follows: TGTGCCAGCAGCTCCCAAGGAGACACGTTATACGAGCAGTACTTC.

A single count supports this clone. The chain joins TRBV7-2 to TRBJ2-4; perhaps TRBD2 as D (5 bases). This CDR3 has 12 residues. Trimming removed 1 base at V and 8 bases at J, with 6 bases between. The germline V gene encodes CDR1 SGHTA and CDR2 FQGNSA. For the CDR3, the DNA is TGTGCCAGCAGCTTAGGTAGCGACATTCAGTACTTC. The encoded protein is CASSLGSDIQYF. The whole variable domain, filled in from reference TRBV7-2 and TRBJ2-4, reads GAGVSQSPSNKVTEKGKDVELRCDPISGHTALYWYRQSLGQGLEFLIYFQGNSAPDKSGLPSDRFSAERTGGSVSTLTIQRTQQEDSAVYLCASSLGSDIQYFGAGTRLSVL.

The V call is TRBV27, the J call TRBJ2-7; D not resolved. V was pared by 3 bases and J by 6 bases, with 15 bases between. The CDR3 consists of 14 residues. The germline V gene encodes CDR1 MNHEY and CDR2 SMNVEV (reference sequence). This CDR3 is CASSFSVPASEQYF. For the CDR3, the DNA is TGTGCCAGCAGTTTTTCCGTTCCTGCTTCCGAGCAGTACTTC.

Only one count was recorded for this clone. The V call is TRBV19, the J call TRBJ2-5; D is perhaps TRBD2 (5 bases). V lost 3 bases to trimming and J lost 4 bases, with 15 bases between them. The CDR3 extends over 15 amino acids. CDR1 and CDR2 from the germline V gene are LNHDA and SQIVND (reference sequence). The CDR3 is CASSINGEVGETQYF. The CDR3 DNA reads TGTGCCAGTAGTATTAACGGGGAAGTAGGAGAGACCCAGTACTTC.

This clone was found a few times. The rearrangement joins TRBV7-2 to TRBJ2-7, with 9 bases aligning to TRBD2. Germline loops: CDR1 SGHTA, CDR2 FQGNSA. This CDR3 region has 16 residues. The ends lost 0 bases at V and 4 bases at J; junction bases unmatched: 7. CDR3 DNA sequence: TGTGCCAGCAGCTTAGCGGGTAGCGGGAGTGTGTACGAGCAGTACTTC. It specifies CASSLAGSGSVYEQYF.

This clone was counted once. The chain uses TRBV19 and TRBJ1-5; unclear D gene. V lost 7 bases, J lost 5 bases, and 18 bases lay in between. This CDR3 region has 15 residues. Germline CDR1 and CDR2: LNHDA and SQIVND (reference sequence). As DNA, the CDR3 is TGTGCCAGTACCGGGAGGACGGTAGTTTATCAGCCCCAGCATTTT. It yields the protein CASTGRTVVYQPQHF.

V is TRBV9 and J is TRBJ1-5, with TRBD1 as a possible D gene (5 bases). V was shortened by 5 bases and J by 6 bases, with 9 bases between the two germline ends. The germline CDR1 and CDR2 sequences are SGDLS and YYNGEE. This CDR3 has 12 residues. In nucleotides, the CDR3 is TGTGCCAGCAGTTCAGGGACTCAGCCCCAGCATTTT. Translated, it gives CASSSGTQPQHF.

This chain uses TRBV6-5 with TRBJ2-4; D is ambiguous. Germline values: CDR1 MNHEY, CDR2 SVGAGI. V lost 6 bases, J lost 3 bases, and 12 bases lay in between. This CDR3 comprises 14 residues. The CDR3 loop reads CASRWDEDKNIQYF. Written as DNA, the CDR3 is TGTGCCAGCAGGTGGGATGAGGACAAAAACATTCAGTACTTC.